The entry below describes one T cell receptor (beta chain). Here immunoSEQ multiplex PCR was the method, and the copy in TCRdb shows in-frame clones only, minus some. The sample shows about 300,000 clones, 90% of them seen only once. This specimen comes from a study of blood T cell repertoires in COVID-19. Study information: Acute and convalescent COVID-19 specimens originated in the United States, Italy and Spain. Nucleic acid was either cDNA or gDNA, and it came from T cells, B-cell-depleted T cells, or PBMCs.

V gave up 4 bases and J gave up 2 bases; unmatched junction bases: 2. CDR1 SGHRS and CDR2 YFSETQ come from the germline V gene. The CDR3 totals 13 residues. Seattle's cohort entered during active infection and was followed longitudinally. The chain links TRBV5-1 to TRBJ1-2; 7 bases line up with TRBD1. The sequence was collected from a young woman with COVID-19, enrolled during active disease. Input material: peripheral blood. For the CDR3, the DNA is TGCGCCAGCAGCCAGGGACAGAACTATGGCTACACCTTC. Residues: CASSQGQNYGYTF.